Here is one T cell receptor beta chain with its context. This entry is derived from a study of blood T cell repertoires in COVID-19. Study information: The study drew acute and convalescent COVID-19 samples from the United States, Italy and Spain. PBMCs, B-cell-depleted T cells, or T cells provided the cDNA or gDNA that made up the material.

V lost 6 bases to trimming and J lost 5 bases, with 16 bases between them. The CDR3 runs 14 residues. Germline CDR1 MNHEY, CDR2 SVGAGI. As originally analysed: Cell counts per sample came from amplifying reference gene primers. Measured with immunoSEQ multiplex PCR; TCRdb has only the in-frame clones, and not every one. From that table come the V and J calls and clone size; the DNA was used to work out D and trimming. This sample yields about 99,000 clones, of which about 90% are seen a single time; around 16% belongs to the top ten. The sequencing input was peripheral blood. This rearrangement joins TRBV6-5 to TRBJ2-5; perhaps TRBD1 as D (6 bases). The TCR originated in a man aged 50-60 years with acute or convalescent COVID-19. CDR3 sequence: CASRPPGVSETQYF. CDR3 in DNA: TGTGCCAGCAGGCCCCCAGGGGTCTCGGAGACCCAGTACTTC.